One T cell receptor beta chain is described in this entry. Its antigen is unknown. This CDR3 spans 14 amino acids. Germline-derived CDR1 and CDR2 are MNHNS and SASEGT. Deletions cut 1 base from V and 8 bases from J, with 12 bases between. It was the approximately 120-subject validation cohort, separate from the roughly 700-subject first cohort, to which the donors belonged. The method was immunoSEQ multiplex PCR; TCRdb's version includes in-frame clones alone and lacks a portion of them. The table has about 130,000 clones, 88% seen once. This entry comes from a study of cytomegalovirus exposure and HLA in healthy donors. Study-wide context: It was reported in a later analysis that the approximately 120 validation repertoires used the same platform as the approximately 690 first-cohort repertoires.

General study results and limits: Cytomegalovirus association was assigned to about 150 TCR beta chains. Rarity characterized most TCR sequences, yet some public TCRs appeared in many donors.

The chain has TRBV6-1 and TRBJ2-1; a possible D gene is TRBD2 (6 bases). The receptor was derived from a young man in good health and CMV-seronegative. Sequencing was done on a sample of PBMCs. DNA of the CDR3: TGTGCCAGCAGTGAAGATCCCGGCGGGGATGAGCAGTTCTTC. Encoded protein: CASSEDPGGDEQFF.